This TCR beta chain was recorded in a study of CD8+ T cells in alopecia areata. Extracted RNA was reverse transcribed into cDNA, the sequencing template. The method was immunoSEQ multiplex PCR; TCRdb's version includes in-frame clones alone and lacks a portion of them. Among about 200,000 clones, roughly two fifths were seen once, and the ten largest hold just under 0.5%. Findings and limits, study-wide: Normal scalp showed lower clonality than lesional scalp, especially alopecia totalis/universalis.

Germline assignment: CDR1 ENHRY and CDR2 SYGVKD. V was trimmed by 7 bases and J by 4 bases, leaving 14 bases between them. CDR3 length: 13 amino acids. The treatment denotes: oral pan-JAK inhibitor, 5-10 mg twice daily. The sorting of PBMCs gave CD4+ and CD8+ T cells. Points on this clone: As yet, its antigen is unknown.

This sequence originates from a human donor with alopecia areata. The V and J genes are TRBV10-3 and TRBJ2-7, with D tentatively TRBD2 (6 bases). The sample in question was CD4+ T cells sorted from blood, obtained around week 31, from a patient treated with tofacitinib. CDR3 protein: CAIMAGLSYEQYF. As DNA, the CDR3 is TGTGCCATCATGGCGGGACTTTCATACGAGCAGTACTTC.